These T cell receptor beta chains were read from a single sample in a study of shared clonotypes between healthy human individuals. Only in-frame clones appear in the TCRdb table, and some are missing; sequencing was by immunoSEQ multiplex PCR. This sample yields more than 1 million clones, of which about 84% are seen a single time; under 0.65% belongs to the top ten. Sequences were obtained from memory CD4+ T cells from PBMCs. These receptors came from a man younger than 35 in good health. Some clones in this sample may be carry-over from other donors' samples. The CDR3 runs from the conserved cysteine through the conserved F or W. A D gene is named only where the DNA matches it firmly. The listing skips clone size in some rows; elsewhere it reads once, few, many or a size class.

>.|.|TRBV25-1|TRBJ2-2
CASSEYAGRANTGELFF
TGTGCCAGCAGTGAATATGCGGGGCGGGCGAACACCGGGGAGCTGTTTTTT
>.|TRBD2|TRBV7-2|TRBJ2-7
CASSRLAGESEQYF
TGTGCCAGCAGCCGACTAGCGGGAGAATCCGAGCAGTACTTC
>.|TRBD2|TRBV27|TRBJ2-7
CASSLSLMSGRAAEQYF
TGTGCCAGCAGTTTATCCCTTATGAGCGGGAGGGCCGCCGAGCAGTACTTC
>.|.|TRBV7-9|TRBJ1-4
CASRRQDHEKLFF
TGTGCCAGCCGCCGACAGGACCACGAAAAACTGTTTTTT
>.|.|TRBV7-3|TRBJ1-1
CASGEMVSTEAFF
TGTGCCAGCGGGGAGATGGTGAGCACTGAAGCTTTCTTT
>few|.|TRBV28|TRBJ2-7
CASSTRGEQYF
TGTGCCAGCAGTACAAGGGGCGAGCAGTACTTC
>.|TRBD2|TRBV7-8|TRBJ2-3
CASSLVSGGSTDTQYF
TGTGCCAGCAGCTTAGTAAGCGGGGGAAGCACAGATACGCAGTATTTT
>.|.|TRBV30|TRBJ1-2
CAWTGRGYGYTF
TGTGCCTGGACGGGCAGGGGCTATGGCTACACCTTC
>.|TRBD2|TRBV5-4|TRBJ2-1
CASSALWASGRAVNEQFF
TGTGCCAGCAGCGCATTATGGGCTAGCGGGAGGGCGGTAAATGAGCAGTTCTTC
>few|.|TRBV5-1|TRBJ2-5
CASSGQAQETQYF
TGCGCCAGCAGCGGCCAGGCACAAGAGACCCAGTACTTC
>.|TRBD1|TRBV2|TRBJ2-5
CASTDRGRETQYF
TGTGCCAGCACGGACAGGGGGCGCGAGACCCAGTACTTC
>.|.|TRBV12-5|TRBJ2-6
CASGLAVTNSGANVLTF
TGTGCTAGTGGTTTGGCCGTTACTAACTCTGGGGCCAACGTCCTGACTTTC
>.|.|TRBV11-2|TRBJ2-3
CASSLETGAGTDTQYF
TGTGCCAGCAGCTTAGAAACGGGGGCGGGCACAGATACGCAGTATTTT
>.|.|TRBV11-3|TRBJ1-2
CASSLEVVQSYGYTF
TGTGCCAGCAGCTTGGAGGTCGTACAGAGCTATGGCTACACCTTC
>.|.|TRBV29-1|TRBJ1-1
CSVDGPMVSTEAFF
TGCAGCGTTGATGGCCCGATGGTGAGCACTGAAGCTTTCTTT
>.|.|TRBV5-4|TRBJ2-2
CASSLEQGGTGELFF
TGTGCCAGCAGCTTGGAACAGGGTGGCACCGGGGAGCTGTTTTTT
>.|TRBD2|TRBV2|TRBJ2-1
CATGATSGSYNEQFF
TGTGCCACCGGGGCCACTAGCGGGTCCTACAATGAGCAGTTCTTC